These T cell receptor beta chains were read from a single sample in a study of T-cell reconstitution after alpha-beta-depleted transplantation in children. TCRdb itself ran the PCR reads through MiXCR, one entry per CDR3 protein. The data hold about 1,000,000 distinct CDR3 sequences, with about 30% observed a single time. Material: PBMCs, mostly from graft donor cells, obtained 360 days after TCRalphabeta/CD19-depleted stem cell transplant. These receptor sequences come from a boy in the first two years of life who had a stem cell transplant for SCID, so the T cells may come from the graft donor. Both conserved end residues are part of each CDR3. Each record gives: clone size, J gene, V gene, D gene, CDR3 protein, CDR3 DNA. The D gene is left open where the match is weak. Where a row states a size, it is once, few, many or the class of an expanded clone; other rows omit it.

clone_size: NA; j_call: TRBJ2-7; v_call: TRBV28; d_call: NA; cdr3_aa: CASSSSDLFSYEQYF; cdr3_nt: TGTGCCAGCAGTTCCTCTGACCTGTTCTCCTACGAGCAGTACTTC
clone_size: NA; j_call: TRBJ2-1; v_call: TRBV7-2; d_call: NA; cdr3_aa: CASSRGRSYNEQFF; cdr3_nt: TGTGCCAGCAGCCGCGGACGGTCCTACAATGAGCAGTTCTTC
clone_size: NA; j_call: TRBJ1-5; v_call: TRBV7-2; d_call: TRBD1; cdr3_aa: CASSPGQGFYQPQHF; cdr3_nt: TGTGCCAGCAGCCCTGGACAGGGATTCTATCAGCCCCAGCATTTT
clone_size: few; j_call: TRBJ1-1; v_call: TRBV6-5; d_call: NA; cdr3_aa: CASSYSGIEAFF; cdr3_nt: TGTGCCAGCAGTTACTCCGGGATTGAAGCTTTCTTT
clone_size: NA; j_call: TRBJ2-3; v_call: TRBV7-9; d_call: TRBD2; cdr3_aa: CASSLRSGGRGPDTQYF; cdr3_nt: TGTGCCAGCAGCTTACGTAGCGGGGGGCGGGGACCAGATACGCAGTATTTT
clone_size: few; j_call: TRBJ2-2; v_call: TRBV29-1; d_call: TRBD1; cdr3_aa: CSVGTGGTGELFF; cdr3_nt: TGCAGCGTGGGGACAGGGGGCACCGGGGAGCTGTTTTTT
clone_size: NA; j_call: TRBJ2-1; v_call: TRBV5-1; d_call: TRBD2; cdr3_aa: CASSWEGGTYNEQFF; cdr3_nt: TGCGCCAGCAGCTGGGAGGGCGGGACCTACAATGAGCAGTTCTTC
clone_size: NA; j_call: TRBJ1-2; v_call: TRBV5-1; d_call: TRBD1; cdr3_aa: CASSLTGGHGYTF; cdr3_nt: TGCGCCAGCAGCCTAACAGGGGGCCATGGCTACACCTTC
clone_size: few; j_call: TRBJ2-7; v_call: TRBV12-3/TRBV12-4; d_call: TRBD2; cdr3_aa: CASSPPSGGASYEQYF; cdr3_nt: TGTGCCAGCAGTCCACCCAGCGGGGGGGCGTCCTACGAGCAGTACTTC
clone_size: NA; j_call: TRBJ1-1; v_call: TRBV29-1; d_call: NA; cdr3_aa: CSVGREGKNTEAFF; cdr3_nt: TGCAGCGTTGGCAGGGAGGGGAAGAACACTGAAGCTTTCTTT
clone_size: few; j_call: TRBJ1-2; v_call: TRBV9; d_call: TRBD1; cdr3_aa: CASSEGDSPYGYTF; cdr3_nt: TGTGCCAGCAGCGAAGGGGACAGCCCCTATGGCTACACCTTC
clone_size: NA; j_call: TRBJ1-1; v_call: TRBV28; d_call: NA; cdr3_aa: CASSLIQVVMNTEAFF; cdr3_nt: TGTGCCAGCAGTTTGATCCAGGTCGTTATGAACACTGAAGCTTTCTTT
clone_size: few; j_call: TRBJ2-3; v_call: TRBV4-2; d_call: TRBD2; cdr3_aa: CASSQVTQAGASTDTQYF; cdr3_nt: TGTGCCAGCAGCCAAGTAACCCAAGCGGGGGCTAGCACAGATACGCAGTATTTT
clone_size: NA; j_call: TRBJ2-2; v_call: TRBV20-1; d_call: TRBD1; cdr3_aa: CSARDPNRGNTGELFF; cdr3_nt: TGCAGTGCTAGAGATCCGAACAGGGGGAACACCGGGGAGCTGTTTTTT
clone_size: NA; j_call: TRBJ1-2; v_call: TRBV6-1; d_call: NA; cdr3_aa: CASSTVQGGPATF; cdr3_nt: TGTGCCAGCAGCACGGTACAGGGAGGGCCTGCGACCTTC
clone_size: NA; j_call: TRBJ2-2; v_call: TRBV2; d_call: NA; cdr3_aa: CASRQTAGTPNTGELFF; cdr3_nt: TGTGCCAGCAGGCAAACTGCCGGGACCCCGAACACCGGGGAGCTGTTTTTT